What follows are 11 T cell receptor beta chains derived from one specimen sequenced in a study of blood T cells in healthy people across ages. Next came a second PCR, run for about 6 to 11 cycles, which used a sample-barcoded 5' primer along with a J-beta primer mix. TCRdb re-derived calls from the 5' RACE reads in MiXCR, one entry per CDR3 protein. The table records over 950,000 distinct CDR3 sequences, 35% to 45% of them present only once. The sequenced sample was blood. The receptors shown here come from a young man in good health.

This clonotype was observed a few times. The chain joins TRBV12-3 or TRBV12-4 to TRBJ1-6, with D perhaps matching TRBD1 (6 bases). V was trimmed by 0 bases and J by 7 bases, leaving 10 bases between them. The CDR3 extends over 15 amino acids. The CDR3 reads CASSLAHRVNSPLHF. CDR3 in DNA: TGTGCCAGCAGTTTAGCCCACAGGGTAAATTCACCCCTCCACTTT.

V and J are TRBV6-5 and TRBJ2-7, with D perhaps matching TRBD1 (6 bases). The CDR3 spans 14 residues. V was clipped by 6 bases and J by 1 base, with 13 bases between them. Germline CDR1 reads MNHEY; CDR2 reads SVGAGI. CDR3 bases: TGTGCCAGCAGCCGAAACAGGGAGTCCTACGAGCAGTACTTC. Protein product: CASSRNRESYEQYF.

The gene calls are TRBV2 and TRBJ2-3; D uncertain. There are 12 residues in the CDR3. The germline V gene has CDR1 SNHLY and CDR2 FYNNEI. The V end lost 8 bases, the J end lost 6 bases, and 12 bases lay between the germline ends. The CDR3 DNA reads TGTGCCAGCGGCCCGGATGTGGATACGCAGTATTTT. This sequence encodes CASGPDVDTQYF. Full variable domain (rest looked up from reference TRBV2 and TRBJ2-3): EPEVTQTPSHQVTQMGQEVILRCVPISNHLYFYWYRQILGQKVEFLVSFYNNEISEKSEIFDDQFSVERPDGSNFTLKIRSTKLEDSAMYFCASGPDVDTQYFGPGTRLTVL.

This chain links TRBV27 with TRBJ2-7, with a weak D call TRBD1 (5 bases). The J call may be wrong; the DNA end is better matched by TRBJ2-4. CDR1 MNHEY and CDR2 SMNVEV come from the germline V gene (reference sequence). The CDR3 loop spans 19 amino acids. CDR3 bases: TGTGCCAGCCCTCTCCCGAGGACCCAGGACACCTTAGTCAAAAACATTCAGTACTTC. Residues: CASPLPRTQDTLVKNIQYF.

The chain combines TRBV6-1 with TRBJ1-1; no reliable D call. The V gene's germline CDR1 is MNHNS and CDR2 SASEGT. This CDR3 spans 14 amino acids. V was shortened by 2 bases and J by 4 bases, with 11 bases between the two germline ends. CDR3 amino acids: CASSEWAAVTEAFF. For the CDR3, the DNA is TGTGCCAGCAGTGAATGGGCAGCCGTCACTGAAGCTTTCTTT.

CDR3 loop: CASSSQGGAYNEQFF. The CDR3 DNA follows: TGTGCCAGCAGCTCCCAAGGGGGGGCCTACAATGAGCAGTTCTTC. The J gene is TRBJ2-1, the V gene TRBV5-5, with D perhaps matching TRBD2 (7 bases). The CDR3 totals 15 residues. Germline CDR1 SGHKS, CDR2 YYEKEE (reference sequence). Trimming took off 3 bases at V and 2 bases at J, with 12 bases between the two ends.

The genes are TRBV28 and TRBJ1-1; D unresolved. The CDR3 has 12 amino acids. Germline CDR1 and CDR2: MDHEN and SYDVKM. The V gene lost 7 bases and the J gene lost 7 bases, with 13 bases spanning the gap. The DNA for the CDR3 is TGTGCCAGCACCCGTCCCCCAGGTGAAGCTTTCTTT. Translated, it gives CASTRPPGEAFF.

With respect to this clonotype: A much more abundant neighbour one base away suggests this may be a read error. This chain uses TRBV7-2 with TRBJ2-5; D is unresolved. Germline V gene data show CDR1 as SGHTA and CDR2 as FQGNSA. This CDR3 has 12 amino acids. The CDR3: CASSLAEEIQYF. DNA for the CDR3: TGTGCCAGCAGCTTAGCAGAAGAGATCCAGTACTTC.

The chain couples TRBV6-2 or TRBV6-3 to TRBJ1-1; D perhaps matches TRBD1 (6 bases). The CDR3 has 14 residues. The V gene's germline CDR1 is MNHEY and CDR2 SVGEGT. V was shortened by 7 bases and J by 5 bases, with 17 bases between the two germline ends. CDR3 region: CASIEGGALTEAFF. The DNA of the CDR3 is TGTGCCAGCATCGAAGGGGGGGCTTTGACTGAAGCTTTCTTT.

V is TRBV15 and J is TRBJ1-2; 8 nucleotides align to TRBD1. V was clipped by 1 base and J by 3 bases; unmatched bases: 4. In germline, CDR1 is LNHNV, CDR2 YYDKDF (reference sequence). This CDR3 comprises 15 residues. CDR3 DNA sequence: TGTGCCACCAGCAGAGTTGCGGACAGGGACTATGGCTACACCTTC. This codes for CATSRVADRDYGYTF.

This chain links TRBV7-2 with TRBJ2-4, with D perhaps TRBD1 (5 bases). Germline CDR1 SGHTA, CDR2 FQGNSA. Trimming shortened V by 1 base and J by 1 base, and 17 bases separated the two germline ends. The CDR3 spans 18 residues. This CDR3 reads CASSLEGRGAVAKNIQYF. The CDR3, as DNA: TGTGCCAGCAGCTTAGAGGGTCGTGGGGCGGTTGCCAAAAACATTCAGTACTTC.